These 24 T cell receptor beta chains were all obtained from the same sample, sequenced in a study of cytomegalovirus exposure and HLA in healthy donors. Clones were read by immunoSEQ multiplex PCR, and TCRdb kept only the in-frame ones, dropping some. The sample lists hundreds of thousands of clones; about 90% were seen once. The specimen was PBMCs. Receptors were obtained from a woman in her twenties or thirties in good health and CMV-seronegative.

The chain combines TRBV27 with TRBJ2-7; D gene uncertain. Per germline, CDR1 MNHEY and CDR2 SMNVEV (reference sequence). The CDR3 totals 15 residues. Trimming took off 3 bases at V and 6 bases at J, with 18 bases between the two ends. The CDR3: CASSLTWGGYVEQYF. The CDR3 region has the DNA TGTGCCAGCAGTTTGACGTGGGGTGGGTACGTCGAGCAGTACTTC.

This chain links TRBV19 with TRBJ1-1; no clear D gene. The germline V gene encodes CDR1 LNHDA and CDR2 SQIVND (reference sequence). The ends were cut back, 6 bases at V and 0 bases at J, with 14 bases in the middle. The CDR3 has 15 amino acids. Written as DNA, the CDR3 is TGTGCCAGTAGCCCTCAGACGGCAGTGAACACTGAAGCTTTCTTT. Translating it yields CASSPQTAVNTEAFF.

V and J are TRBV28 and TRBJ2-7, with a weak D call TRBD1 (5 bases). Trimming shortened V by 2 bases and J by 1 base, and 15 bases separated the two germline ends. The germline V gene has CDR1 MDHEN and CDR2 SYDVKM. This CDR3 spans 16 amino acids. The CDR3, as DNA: TGTGCCAGCAGTTTACGAGGTTGGGGCGTTTCCTACGAGCAGTACTTC. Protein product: CASSLRGWGVSYEQYF.

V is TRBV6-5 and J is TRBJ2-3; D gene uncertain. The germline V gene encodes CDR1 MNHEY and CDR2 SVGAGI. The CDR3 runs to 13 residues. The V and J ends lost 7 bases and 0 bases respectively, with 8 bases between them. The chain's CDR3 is CASTTPSTDTQYF. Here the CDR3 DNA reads TGTGCCAGCACTACACCTAGCACAGATACGCAGTATTTT.

CDR3 DNA: TGTGCCAGCAGCCGCCTACTAGCGGGAGAGGGGGATACGCAGTATTTT. Translation: CASSRLLAGEGDTQYF. The chain employs TRBV14 and TRBJ2-3, with 11 bases aligning to TRBD2. CDR3 length equals 16 residues. The V segment lost 4 bases and the J segment 6 bases; nucleotides outside the gene matches: 9. Germline V CDR1 and CDR2: SGHDN, FVKESK.

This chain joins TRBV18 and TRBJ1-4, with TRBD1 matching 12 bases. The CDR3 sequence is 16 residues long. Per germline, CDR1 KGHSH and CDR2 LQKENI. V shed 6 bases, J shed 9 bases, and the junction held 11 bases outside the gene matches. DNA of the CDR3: TGTGCCAGCTCGACCGCCCGGGACAGGGGGCTACAAAAACTGTTTTTT. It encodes CASSTARDRGLQKLFF.

In DNA, the CDR3 is TGTGCCAGCAGCTTACGTCGGACGAACACCGGGGAGCTGTTTTTT. It is translated as CASSLRRTNTGELFF. The chain joins TRBV7-8 to TRBJ2-2; D ambiguous. The germline V gene encodes CDR1 SGHVS and CDR2 FQNEAQ. The CDR3 sequence is 15 residues long. V lost 2 bases and J lost 0, with 7 bases in between.

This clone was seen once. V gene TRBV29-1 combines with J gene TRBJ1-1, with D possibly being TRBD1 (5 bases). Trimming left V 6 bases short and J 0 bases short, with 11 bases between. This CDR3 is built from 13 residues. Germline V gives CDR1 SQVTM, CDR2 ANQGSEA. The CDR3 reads CSVTAGLNTEAFF. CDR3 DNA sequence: TGCAGCGTGACGGCGGGGCTGAACACTGAAGCTTTCTTT.

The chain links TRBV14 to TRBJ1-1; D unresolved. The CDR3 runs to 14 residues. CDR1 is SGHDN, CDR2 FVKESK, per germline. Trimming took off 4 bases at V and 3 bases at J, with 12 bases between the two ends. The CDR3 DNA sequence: TGTGCCAGCAGCCCCAGAGACTGGCACACTGAAGCTTTCTTT. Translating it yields CASSPRDWHTEAFF.

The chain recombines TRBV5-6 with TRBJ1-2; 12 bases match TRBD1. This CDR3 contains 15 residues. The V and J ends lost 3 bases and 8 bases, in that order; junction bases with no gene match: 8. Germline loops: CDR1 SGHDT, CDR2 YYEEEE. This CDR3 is CASSSRGQGALGYTF. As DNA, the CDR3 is TGTGCCAGCAGCTCCAGGGGACAGGGGGCGTTGGGCTACACCTTC. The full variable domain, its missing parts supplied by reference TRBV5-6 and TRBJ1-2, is DAGVTQSPTHLIKTRGQQVTLRCSPKSGHDTVSWYQQALGQGPQFIFQYYEEEERQRGNFPDRFSGHQFPNYSSELNVNALLLGDSALYLCASSSRGQGALGYTFGSGTRLTVV.

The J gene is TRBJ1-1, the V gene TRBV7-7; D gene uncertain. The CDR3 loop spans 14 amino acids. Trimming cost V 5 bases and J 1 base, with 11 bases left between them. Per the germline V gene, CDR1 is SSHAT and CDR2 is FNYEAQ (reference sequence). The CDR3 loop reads CASSPTPENTEAFF. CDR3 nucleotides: TGTGCCAGCAGCCCCACCCCGGAGAACACTGAAGCTTTCTTT.

Written as DNA, the CDR3 is TGTGCCAGCAGCTTAGTGACAGGGGCGAATGAGCAGTTCTTC. This translates into CASSLVTGANEQFF. This rearrangement joins TRBV7-6 to TRBJ2-1; TRBD1 agrees at 8 bases. There are 14 residues in the CDR3. Germline CDR1 reads SGHVS; CDR2 reads FNYEAQ. The V gene end was trimmed by 1 base and the J gene end by 7 bases; junction bases not matched to a gene: 3.

CDR3 region: CASSLGWAGQGRNYEQYF. DNA of the CDR3: TGTGCCAGCAGCTTGGGATGGGCCGGACAGGGGCGAAACTACGAGCAGTACTTC. The J gene is TRBJ2-7, the V gene TRBV5-4; 9 nucleotides line up with TRBD1. The ends lost 0 bases at V and 3 bases at J; junction bases unmatched: 13. Looked up from germline, CDR1 is SGHNT and CDR2 is YYREEE (reference sequence). CDR3 length: 18 amino acids.

The CDR3 spells CASSIGTVNTGELFF. For the CDR3, the DNA is TGTGCCAGTAGTATAGGGACAGTGAACACCGGGGAGCTGTTTTTT. This chain joins TRBV19 and TRBJ2-2, with D possibly matching TRBD1 (6 bases). The CDR3 is 15 amino acids. Germline CDR1 and CDR2: LNHDA and SQIVND (reference sequence). V gave up 1 base and J gave up 1 base, with 7 bases separating them.

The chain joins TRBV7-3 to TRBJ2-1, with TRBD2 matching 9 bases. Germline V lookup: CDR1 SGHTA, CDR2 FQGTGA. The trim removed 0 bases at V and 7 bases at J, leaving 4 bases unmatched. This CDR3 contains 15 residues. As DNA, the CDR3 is TGTGCCAGCAGCTTAACGGGGCTAGCGGGGAATGAGCAGTTCTTC. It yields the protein CASSLTGLAGNEQFF.

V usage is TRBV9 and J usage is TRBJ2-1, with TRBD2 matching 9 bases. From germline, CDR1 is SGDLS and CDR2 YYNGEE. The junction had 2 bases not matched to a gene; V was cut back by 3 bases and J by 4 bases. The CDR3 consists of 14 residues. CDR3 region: CASSGLADYNEQFF. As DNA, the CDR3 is TGTGCCAGCAGCGGACTAGCGGATTACAATGAGCAGTTCTTC.

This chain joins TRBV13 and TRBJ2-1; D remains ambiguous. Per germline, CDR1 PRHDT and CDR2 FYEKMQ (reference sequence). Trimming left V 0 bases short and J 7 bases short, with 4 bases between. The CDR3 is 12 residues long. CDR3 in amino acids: CASSLGRNEQFF. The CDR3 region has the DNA TGTGCCAGCAGCTTAGGTCGGAATGAGCAGTTCTTC. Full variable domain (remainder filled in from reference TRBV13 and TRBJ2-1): AAGVIQSPRHLIKEKRETATLKCYPIPRHDTVYWYQQGPGQDPQFLISFYEKMQSDKGSIPDRFSAQQFSDYHSELNMSSLELGDSALYFCASSLGRNEQFFGPGTRLTVL.

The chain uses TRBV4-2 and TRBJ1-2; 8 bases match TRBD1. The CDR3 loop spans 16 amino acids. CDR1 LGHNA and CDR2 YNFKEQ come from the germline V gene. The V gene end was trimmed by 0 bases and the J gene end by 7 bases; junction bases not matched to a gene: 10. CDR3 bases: TGTGCCAGCAGCCAAGATCAGGGCAGGGGGCTGGTTGGCTACACCTTC. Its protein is CASSQDQGRGLVGYTF.

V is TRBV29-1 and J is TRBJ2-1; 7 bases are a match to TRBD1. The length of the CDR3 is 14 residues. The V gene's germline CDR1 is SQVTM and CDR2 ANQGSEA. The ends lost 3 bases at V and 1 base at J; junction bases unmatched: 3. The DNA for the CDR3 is TGCAGCGTTGATAACAGGGGTTCCTACAATGAGCAGTTCTTC. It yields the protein CSVDNRGSYNEQFF.

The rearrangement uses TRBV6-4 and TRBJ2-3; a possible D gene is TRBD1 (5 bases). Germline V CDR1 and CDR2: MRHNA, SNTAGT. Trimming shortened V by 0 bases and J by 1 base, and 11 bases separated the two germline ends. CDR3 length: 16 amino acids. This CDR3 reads CASSDSWEQGTDTQYF. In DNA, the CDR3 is TGTGCCAGCAGTGACTCGTGGGAACAGGGCACAGATACGCAGTATTTT.

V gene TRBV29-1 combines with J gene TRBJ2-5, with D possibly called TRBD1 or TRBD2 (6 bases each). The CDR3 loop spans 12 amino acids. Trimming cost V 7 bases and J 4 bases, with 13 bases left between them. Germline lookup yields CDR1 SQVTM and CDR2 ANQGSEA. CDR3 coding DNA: TGCAGCGCCGTCGGGGGCCGAGAGACCCAGTACTTC. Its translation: CSAVGGRETQYF.

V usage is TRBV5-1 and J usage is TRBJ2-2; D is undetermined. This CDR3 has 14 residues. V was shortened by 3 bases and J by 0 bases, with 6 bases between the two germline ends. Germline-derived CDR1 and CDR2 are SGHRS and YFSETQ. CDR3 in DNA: TGCGCCAGCAGCTCAGGTGCGAACACCGGGGAGCTGTTTTTT. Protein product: CASSSGANTGELFF.

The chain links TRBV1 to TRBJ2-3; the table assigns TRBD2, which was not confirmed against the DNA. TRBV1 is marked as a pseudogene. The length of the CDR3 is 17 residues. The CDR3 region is CTSSQDGRGRSTDTQYF. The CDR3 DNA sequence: TGCACCAGCAGCCAAGATGGGCGCGGGAGATCCACAGATACGCAGTATTTT.

The CDR3 DNA reads TGTGCCAGCAGTGTAAATCCACCGAACACCGGGGAGCTGTTTTTT. It is translated as CASSVNPPNTGELFF. V is TRBV2 and J is TRBJ2-2; no firm D call. The CDR3 contains 15 residues. V was cut by 4 bases and J by 0 bases, with 9 bases left in between. Germline CDR1 and CDR2: SNHLY and FYNNEI.